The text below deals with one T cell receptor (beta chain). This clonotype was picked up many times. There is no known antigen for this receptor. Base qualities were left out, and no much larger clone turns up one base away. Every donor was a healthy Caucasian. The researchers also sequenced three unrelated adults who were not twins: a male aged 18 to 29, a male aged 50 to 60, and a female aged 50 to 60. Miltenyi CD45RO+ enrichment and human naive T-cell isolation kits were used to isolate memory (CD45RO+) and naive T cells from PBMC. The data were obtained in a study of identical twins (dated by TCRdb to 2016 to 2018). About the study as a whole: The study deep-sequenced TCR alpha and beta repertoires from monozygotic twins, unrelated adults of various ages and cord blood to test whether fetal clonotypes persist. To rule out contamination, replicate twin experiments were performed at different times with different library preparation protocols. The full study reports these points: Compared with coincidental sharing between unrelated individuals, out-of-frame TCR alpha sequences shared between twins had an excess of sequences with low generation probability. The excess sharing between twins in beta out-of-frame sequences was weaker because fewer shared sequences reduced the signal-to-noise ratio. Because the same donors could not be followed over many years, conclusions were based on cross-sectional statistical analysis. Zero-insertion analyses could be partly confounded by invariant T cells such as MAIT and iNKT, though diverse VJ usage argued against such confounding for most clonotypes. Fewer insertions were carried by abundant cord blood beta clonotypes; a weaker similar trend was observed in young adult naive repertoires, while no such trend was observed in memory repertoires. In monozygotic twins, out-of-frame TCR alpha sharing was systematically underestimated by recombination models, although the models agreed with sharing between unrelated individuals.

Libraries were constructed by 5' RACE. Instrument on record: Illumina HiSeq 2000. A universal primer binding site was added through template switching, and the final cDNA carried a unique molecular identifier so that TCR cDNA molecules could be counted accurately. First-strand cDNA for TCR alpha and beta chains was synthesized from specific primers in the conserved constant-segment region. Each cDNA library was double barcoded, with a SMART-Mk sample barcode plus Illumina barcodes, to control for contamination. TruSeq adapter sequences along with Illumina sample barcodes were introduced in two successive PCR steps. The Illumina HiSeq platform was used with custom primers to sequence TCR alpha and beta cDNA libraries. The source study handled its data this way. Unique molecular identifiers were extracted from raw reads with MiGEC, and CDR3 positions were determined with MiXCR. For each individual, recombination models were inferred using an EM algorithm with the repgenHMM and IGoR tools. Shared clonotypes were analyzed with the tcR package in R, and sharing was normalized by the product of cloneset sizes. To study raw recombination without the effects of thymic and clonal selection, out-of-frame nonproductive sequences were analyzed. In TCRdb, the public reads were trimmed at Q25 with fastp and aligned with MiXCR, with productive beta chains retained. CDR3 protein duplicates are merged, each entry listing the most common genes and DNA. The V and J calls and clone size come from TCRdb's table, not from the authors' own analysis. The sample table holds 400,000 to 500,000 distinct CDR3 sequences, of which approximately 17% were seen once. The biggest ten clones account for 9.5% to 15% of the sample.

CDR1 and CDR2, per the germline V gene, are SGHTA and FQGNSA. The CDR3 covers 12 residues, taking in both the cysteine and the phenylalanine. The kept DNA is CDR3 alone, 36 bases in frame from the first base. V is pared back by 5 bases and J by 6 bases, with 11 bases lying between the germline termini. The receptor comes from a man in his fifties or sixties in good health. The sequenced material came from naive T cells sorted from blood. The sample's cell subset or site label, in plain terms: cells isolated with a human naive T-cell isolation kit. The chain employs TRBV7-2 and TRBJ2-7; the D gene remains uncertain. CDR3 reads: CASSPPTAEQYF. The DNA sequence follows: TGTGCCAGCAGCCCACCTACCGCCGAGCAGTACTTC.